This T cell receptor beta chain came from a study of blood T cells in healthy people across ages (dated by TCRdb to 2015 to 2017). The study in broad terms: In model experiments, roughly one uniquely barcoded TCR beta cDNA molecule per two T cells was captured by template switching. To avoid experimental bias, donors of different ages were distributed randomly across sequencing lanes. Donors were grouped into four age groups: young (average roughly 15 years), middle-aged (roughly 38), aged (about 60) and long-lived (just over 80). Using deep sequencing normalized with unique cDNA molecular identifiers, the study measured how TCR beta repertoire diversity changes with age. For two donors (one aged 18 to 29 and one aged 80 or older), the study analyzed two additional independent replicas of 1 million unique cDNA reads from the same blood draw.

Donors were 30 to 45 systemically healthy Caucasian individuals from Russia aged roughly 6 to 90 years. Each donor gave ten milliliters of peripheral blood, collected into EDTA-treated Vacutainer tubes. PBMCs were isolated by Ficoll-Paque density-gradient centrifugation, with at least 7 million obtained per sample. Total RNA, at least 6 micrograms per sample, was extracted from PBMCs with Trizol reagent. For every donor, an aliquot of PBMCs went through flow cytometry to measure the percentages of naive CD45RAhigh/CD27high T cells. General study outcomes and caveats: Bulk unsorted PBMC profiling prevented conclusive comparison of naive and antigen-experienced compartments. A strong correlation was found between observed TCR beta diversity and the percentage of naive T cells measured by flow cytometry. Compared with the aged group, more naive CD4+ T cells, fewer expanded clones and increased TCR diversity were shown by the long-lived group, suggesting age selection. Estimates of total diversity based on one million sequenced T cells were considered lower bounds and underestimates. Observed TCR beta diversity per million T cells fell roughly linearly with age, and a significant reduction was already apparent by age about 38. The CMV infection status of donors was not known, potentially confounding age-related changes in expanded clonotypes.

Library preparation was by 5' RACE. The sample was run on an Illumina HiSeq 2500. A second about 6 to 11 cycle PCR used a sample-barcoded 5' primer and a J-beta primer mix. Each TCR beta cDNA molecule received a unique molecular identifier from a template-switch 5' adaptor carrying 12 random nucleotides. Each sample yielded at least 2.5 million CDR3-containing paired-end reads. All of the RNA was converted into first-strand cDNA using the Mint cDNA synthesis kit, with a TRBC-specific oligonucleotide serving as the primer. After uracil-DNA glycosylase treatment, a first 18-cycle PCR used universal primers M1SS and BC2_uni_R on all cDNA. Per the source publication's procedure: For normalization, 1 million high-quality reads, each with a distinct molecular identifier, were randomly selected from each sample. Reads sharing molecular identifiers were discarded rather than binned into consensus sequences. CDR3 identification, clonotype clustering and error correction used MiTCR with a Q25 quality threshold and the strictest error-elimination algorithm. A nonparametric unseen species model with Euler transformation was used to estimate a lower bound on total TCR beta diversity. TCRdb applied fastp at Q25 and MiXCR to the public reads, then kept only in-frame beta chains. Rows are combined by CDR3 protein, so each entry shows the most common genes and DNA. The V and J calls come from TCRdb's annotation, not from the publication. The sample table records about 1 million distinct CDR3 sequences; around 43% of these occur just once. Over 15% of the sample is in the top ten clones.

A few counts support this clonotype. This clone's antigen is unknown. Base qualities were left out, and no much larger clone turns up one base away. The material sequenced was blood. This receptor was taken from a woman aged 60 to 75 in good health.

At the DNA level, the sequence is TGTGCCAGCAGTGCATCTTACAGGGTGGAAAACTATGGCTACACCTTC. This sequence encodes CASSASYRVENYGYTF. The chain links TRBV9 with TRBJ1-2; TRBD1 is possibly the D segment (6 matching bases). V is pared back by 5 bases and J by 2 bases, with 19 bases lying between the germline termini. The CDR3, cysteine through phenylalanine, is 16 amino acids long. The sequence is cut down to CDR3 DNA, 48 bases in frame from base 1. CDR1 and CDR2 are read off the germline V gene as SGDLS and YYNGEE.